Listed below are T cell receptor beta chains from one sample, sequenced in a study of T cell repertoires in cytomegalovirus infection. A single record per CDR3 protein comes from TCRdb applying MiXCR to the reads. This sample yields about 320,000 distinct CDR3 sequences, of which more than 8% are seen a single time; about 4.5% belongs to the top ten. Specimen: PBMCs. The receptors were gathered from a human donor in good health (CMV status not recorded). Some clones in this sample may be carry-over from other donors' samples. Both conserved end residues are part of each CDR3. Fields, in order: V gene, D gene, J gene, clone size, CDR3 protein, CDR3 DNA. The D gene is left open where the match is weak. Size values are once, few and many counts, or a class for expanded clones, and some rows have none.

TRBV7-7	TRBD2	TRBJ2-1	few	CASSLQRGGGDEQFF	TGTGCCAGCAGCTTACAGCGGGGGGGCGGGGATGAGCAGTTCTTC
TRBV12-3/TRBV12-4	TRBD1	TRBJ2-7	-	CASSFNNPGGYEQYF	TGTGCCAGCAGTTTTAACAATCCAGGGGGCTACGAGCAGTACTTC
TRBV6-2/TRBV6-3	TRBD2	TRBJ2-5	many	CASKLAGAETQYF	TGTGCCAGCAAACTAGCGGGGGCAGAGACCCAGTACTTC
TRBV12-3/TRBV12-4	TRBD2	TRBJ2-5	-	CASSSAGTNQETQYF	TGTGCCAGCAGCTCGGCCGGGACTAACCAAGAGACCCAGTACTTC
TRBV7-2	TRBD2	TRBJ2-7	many	CASSPRLAGTYEQYF	TGTGCCAGCAGCCCAAGACTAGCGGGGACCTACGAGCAGTACTTC
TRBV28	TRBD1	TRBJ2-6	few	CASSPSGQGDKGANVLTF	TGTGCCAGCAGTCCCTCGGGACAGGGAGATAAGGGGGCCAACGTCCTGACTTTC
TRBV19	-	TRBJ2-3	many	CASSMRSVDTQYF	TGTGCCAGTAGTATGAGGTCGGTCGATACGCAGTATTTT
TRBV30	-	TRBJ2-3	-	CAWSVTGKGTDTQYF	TGTGCCTGGAGTGTTACAGGGAAAGGAACAGATACGCAGTATTTT
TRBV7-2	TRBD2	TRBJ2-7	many	CASSIVAGGYEQYF	TGTGCCAGCAGCATTGTAGCGGGAGGGTACGAGCAGTACTTC
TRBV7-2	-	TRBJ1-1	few	CASSEWVRQNTEAFF	TGTGCCAGCAGCGAGTGGGTTAGGCAGAACACTGAAGCTTTCTTT
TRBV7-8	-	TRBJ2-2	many	CASSLKRANTGELFF	TGTGCCAGCAGCTTAAAAAGGGCGAACACCGGGGAGCTGTTTTTT
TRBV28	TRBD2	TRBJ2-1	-	CATLTSGSYNEQIF	TGTGCCACCCTAACTAGCGGTTCCTACAATGAGCAGATCTTC
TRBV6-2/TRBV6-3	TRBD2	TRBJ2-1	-	CASYDDSYSGKDNEQFF	TGTGCCAGCTACGACGATAGCTATAGCGGGAAAGACAATGAGCAGTTCTTC
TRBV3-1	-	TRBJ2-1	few	CASSQAEAKGVEQFF	TGTGCCAGCAGCCAAGCCGAAGCCAAGGGGGTCGAACAGTTCTTC
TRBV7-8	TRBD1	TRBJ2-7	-	CASSLAQGREQYF	TGTGCCAGCAGCTTAGCACAGGGGCGCGAGCAGTACTTC
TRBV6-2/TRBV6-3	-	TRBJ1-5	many	CASSYSTGENQPQHF	TGTGCCAGCAGTTACTCGACGGGCGAGAATCAGCCCCAGCATTTT
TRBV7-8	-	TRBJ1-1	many	CASRGSREAFF	TGTGCCAGTAGGGGTTCTCGGGAAGCTTTCTTT
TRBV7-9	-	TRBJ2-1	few	CASSLQGGNEQFF	TGTGCCAGCAGCCTGCAGGGAGGCAATGAGCAGTTCTTC
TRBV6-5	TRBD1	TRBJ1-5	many	CASSRRAGPGTGNQPQHF	TGTGCCAGCAGCCGTCGTGCTGGTCCCGGGACAGGGAATCAGCCCCAGCATTTT
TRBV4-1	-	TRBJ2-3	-	CASSQEDDSYTDTQYF	TGCGCCAGCAGCCAAGAGGACGACAGCTACACAGATACGCAGTATTTT
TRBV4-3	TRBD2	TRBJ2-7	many	CASSQGTSGAYEQYF	TGCGCCAGCAGCCAAGGGACTAGCGGAGCCTACGAGCAGTACTTC
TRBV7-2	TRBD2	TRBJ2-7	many	CASSLSLAGGSYEQYF	TGTGCCAGCAGCTTAAGCTTAGCGGGGGGCTCCTACGAGCAGTACTTC
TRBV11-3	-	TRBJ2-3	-	CASSSSRAGFSDTQYF	TGTGCCAGCAGTAGTTCTCGGGCGGGATTCTCCGATACGCAGTATTTT
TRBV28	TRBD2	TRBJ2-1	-	CASSSLLAGHYNEQFF	TGTGCCAGCAGTTCTCTACTAGCGGGTCACTACAATGAGCAGTTCTTC
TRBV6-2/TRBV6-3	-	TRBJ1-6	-	CASSYPPPLRPLHF	TGTGCCAGCAGTTACCCACCTCCTCTTCGACCCCTCCACTTT
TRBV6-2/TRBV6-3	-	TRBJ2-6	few	CASRVARAGANVLTF	TGTGCCAGCAGAGTGGCCAGGGCTGGGGCCAACGTCCTGACTTTC
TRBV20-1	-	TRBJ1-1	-	CSATPGRIMNTEAFF	TGCAGTGCCACCCCGGGACGGATCATGAACACTGAAGCTTTCTTT
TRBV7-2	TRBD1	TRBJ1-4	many	CASSNVQGAREKLFF	TGTGCCAGCAGCAACGTACAGGGGGCAAGGGAAAAACTGTTTTTT
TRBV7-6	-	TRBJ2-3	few	CASSLVGVNTDTQYF	TGTGCCAGCAGCTTAGTAGGGGTCAACACAGATACGCAGTATTTT
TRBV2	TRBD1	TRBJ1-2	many	CASRRSTGGGHGYTF	TGTGCCAGCAGAAGATCGACAGGGGGCGGCCATGGCTACACCTTC
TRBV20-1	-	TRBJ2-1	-	CSARPPGSSYNEQFF	TGCAGTGCTAGACCCCCGGGGAGCTCCTACAATGAGCAGTTCTTC
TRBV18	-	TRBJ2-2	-	CASSPGKHTGELFF	TGTGCCAGCTCACCAGGGAAACACACCGGGGAGCTGTTTTTT
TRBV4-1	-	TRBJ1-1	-	CASSQVKGNTEAFF	TGCGCCAGCAGCCAAGTGAAAGGGAACACTGAAGCTTTCTTT
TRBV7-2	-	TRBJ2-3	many	CASSLVLVAADTQYF	TGTGCCAGCAGCTTAGTTCTCGTTGCGGCAGATACGCAGTATTTT
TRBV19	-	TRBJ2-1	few	CASRSPPPEPDDQFF	TGTGCCAGTAGATCCCCCCCTCCCGAGCCGGATGACCAGTTCTTC
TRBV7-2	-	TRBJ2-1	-	CASSFYRNNEQFF	TGTGCCAGCAGCTTCTACAGGAACAATGAGCAGTTCTTC
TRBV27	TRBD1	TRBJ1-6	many	CASSLGQGAGSPLHF	TGTGCCAGCAGTTTAGGGCAGGGGGCCGGATCACCCCTCCACTTT
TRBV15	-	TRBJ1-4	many	CATSRVVGSGEKLFF	TGTGCCACCAGCAGAGTAGTCGGCTCTGGTGAAAAACTGTTTTTT
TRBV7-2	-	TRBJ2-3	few	CASSLDLRGASDTQYF	TGTGCCAGCAGCTTAGATTTAAGGGGGGCCTCAGATACGCAGTATTTT
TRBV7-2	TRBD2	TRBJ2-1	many	CASSLLAGGMHEQFF	TGTGCCAGCAGCTTACTAGCGGGAGGTATGCATGAGCAGTTCTTC
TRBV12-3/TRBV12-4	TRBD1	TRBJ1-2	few	CASKEGANLHYGYTF	TGTGCCAGCAAAGAGGGGGCTAACCTTCACTATGGCTACACCTTC
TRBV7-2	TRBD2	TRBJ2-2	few	CASSFSSGGAGELFF	TGTGCCAGCAGCTTTTCGAGCGGGGGCGCCGGGGAGCTGTTTTTT
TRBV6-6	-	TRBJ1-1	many	CASSSPSGFMNTEAFF	TGTGCCAGCAGCTCCCCCTCCGGGTTCATGAACACTGAAGCTTTCTTT
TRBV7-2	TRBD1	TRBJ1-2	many	CAISKGARKSHYGYTF	TGTGCCATCTCGAAGGGGGCACGCAAATCCCACTATGGCTACACCTTC
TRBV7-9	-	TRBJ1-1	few	CASSSGRSTEAFF	TGTGCCAGCAGTAGCGGGAGGAGCACTGAAGCTTTCTTT
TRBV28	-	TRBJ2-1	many	CASSLSWEQFF	TGTGCCAGCAGTTTATCGTGGGAGCAGTTCTTC
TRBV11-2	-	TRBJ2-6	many	CASSPTRFGANVLTF	TGTGCCAGCAGCCCGACGCGTTTCGGGGCCAACGTCCTGACTTTC
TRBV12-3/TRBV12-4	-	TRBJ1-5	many	CASSSVSNQPQHF	TGTGCCAGCAGTTCTGTTAGCAATCAGCCCCAGCATTTT
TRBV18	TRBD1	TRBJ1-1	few	CASSPRQDRENTEAFF	TGTGCCAGCTCACCCCGCCAGGACAGGGAGAACACTGAAGCTTTCTTT
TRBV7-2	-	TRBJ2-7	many	CASSSARGEQYF	TGTGCCAGCAGCTCAGCTAGGGGAGAGCAGTACTTC
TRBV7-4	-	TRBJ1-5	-	CASSLATRGANQPQHF	TGTGCCAGCAGCTTAGCGACGAGGGGAGCGAATCAGCCCCAGCATTTT
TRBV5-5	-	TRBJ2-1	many	CASSQTDYNEQFF	TGTGCCAGCAGTCAGACGGATTACAATGAGCAGTTCTTC
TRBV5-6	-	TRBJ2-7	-	CASSLPGPAVWEQYF	TGTGCCAGCAGCTTGCCGGGTCCCGCCGTGTGGGAGCAGTACTTC
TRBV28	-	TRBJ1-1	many	CASKVLGSTSMNTEAFF	TGTGCCAGCAAGGTACTCGGATCGACCTCTATGAACACTGAAGCTTTCTTT
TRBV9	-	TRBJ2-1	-	CASSGTAGRNEQFF	TGTGCCAGCAGCGGGACAGCGGGACGGAATGAGCAGTTCTTC
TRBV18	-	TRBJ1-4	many	CASSPGGPPEKLFF	TGTGCCAGCTCACCCGGGGGACCCCCGGAAAAACTGTTTTTT
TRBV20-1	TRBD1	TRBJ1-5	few	CSAKRQGSNQPQHF	TGCAGTGCTAAAAGACAGGGTAGCAATCAGCCCCAGCATTTT
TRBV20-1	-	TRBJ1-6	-	CSARDRRDRSSYNSPLHF	TGCAGTGCTAGAGATCGGCGGGACCGGAGCTCCTATAATTCACCCCTCCACTTT
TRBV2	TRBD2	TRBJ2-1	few	CASSEVAGDHNEQFF	TGTGCCAGCAGTGAAGTGGCGGGAGACCACAATGAGCAGTTCTTC